What follows is one TCR beta chain and its context. As yet, its antigen is unknown. TCR beta CDR3 regions were amplified from RNA transcripts. In the first round, RT-PCR was carried out with HTBI primers, and a multiplex PCR formed the second round. TCRdb reprocessed the multiplex PCR reads with MiXCR, giving one entry per CDR3 protein. The sample carries about 240,000 distinct CDR3 sequences, around 50% recorded once. The record originates from a study of Graves' ophthalmopathy and Graves' hyperthyroidism. Study-wide context: Peripheral blood sampling preceded any treatment and occurred at initial diagnosis. Whole-study findings and limits: The blood repertoire also included most expanded thyroid clonotypes above 0.001 frequency. In separating ophthalmopathy from stable hyperthyroidism, a 13-signature model achieved 85% to 90% sensitivity and around 80% specificity.

Losses at the gene ends were 4 bases for V and 3 bases for J; bases not matched to a gene: 3. The CDR3 has 14 residues. CDR1 and CDR2 (germline): LNHNV, YYDKDF (reference sequence). Sequenced: peripheral blood. The source is an adult man with Graves' ophthalmopathy. The gene calls are TRBV15 and TRBJ2-7; the match to TRBD1 covers 10 bases. The CDR3 reads CATSTGQGNYEQYF. In DNA, the CDR3 is TGTGCCACCAGCACGGGACAGGGGAACTACGAGCAGTACTTC.